These 26 T cell receptor beta chains share one sample of origin, sequenced in a study of T cell repertoires in cytomegalovirus infection. TCRdb used MiXCR to reprocess the reads, holding one entry per CDR3 protein. In the table there are about 220,000 distinct CDR3 sequences, 38% of which are singletons. Antigen specificity for these receptors is unknown. Here the sequenced sample was CD8+ T cells from cultured PBMCs, taken from culture after CMV antigen stimulation. The receptors come from a human donor in good health (CMV status not recorded). Some clones in this sample may be carry-over from other donors' samples.

The sample holds a few counts of this clonotype. The chain carries TRBV7-9 and TRBJ2-1; 9 nucleotides match TRBD2. Trimming at V came to 5 bases and at J to 5 bases, leaving 4 bases not matched to a gene. CDR1 SEHNR and CDR2 FQNEAQ come from the germline V gene (reference sequence). The CDR3 is made up of 14 amino acids. The CDR3 spells CASSRLAANNEQFF. CDR3 in DNA: TGTGCCAGCAGCCGACTAGCGGCAAACAATGAGCAGTTCTTC.

The genes are TRBV7-3 and TRBJ2-1; TRBD2 matches at 8 bases. The CDR3 totals 16 residues. Germline V gene data show CDR1 as SGHTA and CDR2 as FQGTGA. V lost 6 bases and J lost 7; bases outside the gene matches: 14. The CDR3 spells CASSQADGRARNEQFF. The CDR3 DNA is TGTGCCAGCAGTCAAGCAGACGGGAGGGCCCGTAATGAGCAGTTCTTC. Using reference TRBV7-3 and TRBJ2-1 for the parts outside the CDR3, the full variable domain is GAGVSQTPSNKVTEKGKYVELRCDPISGHTALYWYRQSLGQGPEFLIYFQGTGAADDSGLPNDRFFAVRPEGSVSTLKIQRTERGDSAVYLCASSQADGRARNEQFFGPGTRLTVL.

The chain is built from TRBV27 and TRBJ2-1; D is unclear. The CDR3 is made up of 13 amino acids. Trimming pared 6 bases from V and 5 bases from J, leaving 11 bases between. CDR1 and CDR2 (germline): MNHEY, SMNVEV (reference sequence). The CDR3 loop reads CASSPRYHNEQFF. The CDR3 region has the DNA TGTGCCAGCAGCCCCCGGTACCACAATGAGCAGTTCTTC.

The V and J genes are TRBV27 and TRBJ2-7, with D possibly matching TRBD1 (5 bases). Germline loops: CDR1 MNHEY, CDR2 SMNVEV (reference sequence). The CDR3 totals 13 residues. Deletions cut 6 bases from V and 4 bases from J, with 13 bases between. The chain's CDR3 is CASSQGSAYEQYF. The CDR3 nucleotides are TGTGCCAGCAGCCAGGGTTCTGCGTACGAGCAGTACTTC.

This clonotype has at least ten counts. The chain couples TRBV7-8 to TRBJ2-7, with D possibly being TRBD2 (5 bases). V was cut by 5 bases and J by 12 bases, with 20 bases left in between. The germline gives CDR1 SGHVS, CDR2 FQNEAQ. CDR3 length: 13 residues. The CDR3 sequence is CASSPAGMRDGYF. The CDR3 nucleotides are TGTGCCAGCAGCCCCGCCGGGATGCGAGATGGGTACTTC. Full variable domain (remainder filled in from reference TRBV7-8 and TRBJ2-7): GAGVSQSPRYKVAKRGQDVALRCDPISGHVSLFWYQQALGQGPEFLTYFQNEAQLDKSGLPSDRFFAERPEGSVSTLKIQRTQQEDSAVYLCASSPAGMRDGYFGPGTRLTVT.

The chain is built from TRBV29-1 and TRBJ2-2; D is uncertain. CDR1 and CDR2 (germline): SQVTM, ANQGSEA. The length of the CDR3 is 13 residues. The V and J ends lost 5 bases and 0 bases respectively, with 7 bases between them. In DNA, the CDR3 is TGCAGCGTTTCCACAGCGAACACCGGGGAGCTGTTTTTT. It translates to CSVSTANTGELFF.

The table lists this clonotype with many counts. The rearrangement links TRBV7-2 to TRBJ2-7; D uncertain. This CDR3 region has 14 residues. Germline V CDR1 and CDR2: SGHTA, FQGNSA. Trimming took 4 bases from V and 0 from J, leaving 10 bases between them. CDR3 loop: CASSSDGNSYEQYF. As DNA, the CDR3 is TGTGCCAGCAGCTCGGACGGAAACTCCTACGAGCAGTACTTC.

The CDR3 DNA sequence: TGCAGTGCTAGAGATGGGCAGGGGGCTGTGAACAATCAGCCCCAGCATTTT. It is translated as CSARDGQGAVNNQPQHF. This sequence joins TRBV20-1 and TRBJ1-5; 8 bases align to TRBD1. The CDR3 has 17 amino acids. Germline assignment: CDR1 DFQATT and CDR2 SNEGSKA (reference sequence). V was clipped by 0 bases and J by 3 bases; unmatched bases: 10.

This clonotype was seen a few times. The rearrangement joins TRBV12-3 or TRBV12-4 to TRBJ1-3; D unclear. The CDR3 has 10 amino acids. V dropped 6 bases and J dropped 7 bases, with 4 bases sitting between them. Written as DNA, the CDR3 is TGTGCCAGCAGCTCGAACACCATATATTTT. It is translated as CASSSNTIYF.

Only a few counts were recorded for this clonotype. V usage is TRBV7-8 and J usage is TRBJ2-1; 10 positions match TRBD2. The CDR3 runs to 17 residues. CDR1 is SGHVS and CDR2 is FQNEAQ in the germline V gene. V was pared by 5 bases and J by 0 bases, with 7 bases of the junction left unmatched. The CDR3 DNA sequence: TGTGCCAGCAGCCCTCTAGCGGGGGTGAGCTCCTACAATGAGCAGTTCTTC. It is translated as CASSPLAGVSSYNEQFF.

The V call is TRBV4-1, the J call TRBJ2-2; D gene uncertain. The CDR3 runs 15 residues. Germline V gene sequence: CDR1 MGHRA, CDR2 YSYEKL. The V gene lost 0 bases and the J gene lost 3 bases, with 8 bases spanning the gap. The CDR3 bases are TGCGCCAGCAGCCAAGATAGCCAGCACACCGGGGAGCTGTTTTTT. Its translation: CASSQDSQHTGELFF.

The chain employs TRBV28 and TRBJ2-3; either TRBD1 or TRBD2 may fit D (5 bases each). The germline gives CDR1 MDHEN, CDR2 SYDVKM. The V end lost 3 bases, the J end lost 4 bases, and 11 bases lay between the germline ends. The CDR3 covers 14 residues. CDR3 in amino acids: CASSFPREPDTQYF. CDR3 nucleotide sequence: TGTGCCAGCAGTTTTCCCAGGGAGCCAGATACGCAGTATTTT.

The chain recombines TRBV29-1 with TRBJ2-1, with 13 bases that match TRBD2. CDR1 is SQVTM, CDR2 ANQGSEA, per germline. This CDR3 comprises 16 residues. The J segment lost 0 bases and the V segment lost 4 bases, leaving 3 bases of the junction unmatched. CDR3 coding DNA: TGCAGCGTTGCGGGACTAGCGGGAATCTCCTACAATGAGCAGTTCTTC. Protein product: CSVAGLAGISYNEQFF.

This chain links TRBV14 with TRBJ1-1; tentatively, D is TRBD1 (5 bases). This CDR3 has 15 residues. With 0 bases removed from V and 5 bases from J, the gap between germline ends came to 13 bases. The germline V gene has CDR1 SGHDN and CDR2 FVKESK. CDR3 protein: CASSQEGVGVTEAFF. In DNA form, the CDR3 reads TGTGCCAGCAGCCAAGAAGGGGTGGGGGTGACTGAAGCTTTCTTT.

V usage is TRBV28 and J usage is TRBJ1-5, with D uncertain. V was pared by 6 bases and J by 4 bases, with 10 bases between. The CDR3 covers 13 residues. Germline lookup yields CDR1 MDHEN and CDR2 SYDVKM. In DNA, the CDR3 is TGTGCCAGCAGCCCTACACGAAATCAGCCCCAGCATTTT. Its translation is CASSPTRNQPQHF.

The sample holds many counts of this clonotype. The chain carries TRBV7-8 and TRBJ2-5, with D perhaps given as TRBD1 or TRBD2 (6 bases each). The germline V gene encodes CDR1 SGHVS and CDR2 FQNEAQ. Trimming cost V 2 bases and J 0 bases, with 13 bases left between them. This CDR3 has 16 amino acids. CDR3 bases: TGTGCCAGCAGCTTAAGATCAGGGGAGGACCAAGAGACCCAGTACTTC. Protein product: CASSLRSGEDQETQYF.

This clonotype has more than one count but fewer than ten. The gene calls are TRBV6-5 and TRBJ1-5; tentative D call: TRBD1 (5 bases). Trimming left V 6 bases short and J 0 bases short, with 15 bases between. The CDR3 is 16 amino acids. Germline CDR1 is MNHEY and CDR2 is SVGAGI. CDR3 DNA sequence: TGTGCCAGCAGGCCGGGGGTATTTTATAGCAATCAGCCCCAGCATTTT. Its protein product is CASRPGVFYSNQPQHF.

The sample holds a few counts of this clonotype. V usage is TRBV7-9 and J usage is TRBJ1-4, with D possibly matching TRBD1 (5 bases). Deletions cut 5 bases from V and 8 bases from J, with 18 bases between. Germline CDR1 and CDR2: SEHNR and FQNEAQ (reference sequence). This CDR3 comprises 15 residues. CDR3: CASSPQGGTNEKLFF. The CDR3 bases are TGTGCCAGCAGCCCCCAGGGAGGGACGAACGAAAAACTGTTTTTT. Full variable domain (missing parts from reference TRBV7-9 and TRBJ1-4): DTGVSQNPRHKITKRGQNVTFRCDPISEHNRLYWYRQTLGQGPEFLTYFQNEAQLEKSRLLSDRFSAERPKGSFSTLEIQRTEQGDSAMYLCASSPQGGTNEKLFFGSGTQLSVL.

This clonotype showed up just a few times. This chain links TRBV12-5 with TRBJ2-7, with D perhaps TRBD1 (6 bases). CDR1 and CDR2 from the germline V gene are LGHNT and FRNRAP. The V end lost 6 bases, the J end lost 1 base, and 13 bases lay between the germline ends. This CDR3 region has 14 residues. The CDR3 region has the DNA TGTGCTAGTGGCCCCTCGGACAGTTCCTACGAGCAGTACTTC. Its translation is CASGPSDSSYEQYF.

The gene calls are TRBV7-2 and TRBJ1-6, with D hard to call. The ends were cut back, 5 bases at V and 11 bases at J, with 19 bases in the middle. The germline V gene encodes CDR1 SGHTA and CDR2 FQGNSA. CDR3 size: 15 residues. CDR3 amino acids: CASSTETFLSAPLHF. CDR3 bases: TGTGCCAGCAGCACTGAGACATTTTTGAGCGCACCCCTCCACTTT.

The sample holds a few counts of this clonotype. J is TRBJ2-7 and V is TRBV5-1; 10 nucleotides agree with TRBD2. This CDR3 has 13 amino acids. V lost 4 bases, J lost 5 bases, and 3 bases stayed unmatched. CDR1 and CDR2 (germline): SGHRS, YFSETQ. The CDR3 nucleotides are TGCGCCAGCAGCGTTACTAGCGGGAACGAGCAGTACTTC. This gives the protein CASSVTSGNEQYF.

V usage is TRBV24-1 and J usage is TRBJ2-3; D not resolved. This CDR3 is 14 amino acids long. Germline lookup yields CDR1 KGHDR and CDR2 SFDVKD. With 0 bases removed from V and 5 bases from J, the gap between germline ends came to 8 bases. This CDR3 reads CATSDLRRRDTQYF. CDR3 bases: TGTGCCACCAGTGATTTGCGGCGGCGAGATACGCAGTATTTT.

The CDR3 DNA reads TGTGCCAGCAGCCTTTCTAGCGGGAGTCCTACCTACGAGCAGTACTTC. Translating it yields CASSLSSGSPTYEQYF. This chain connects TRBV11-1 to TRBJ2-7; 10 bases are a match to TRBD2. Germline-derived CDR1 and CDR2 are SGHAT and FQDESV (reference sequence). This CDR3 is built from 16 residues. V lost 5 bases and J lost 2; bases outside the gene matches: 9.

This clonotype was observed a few times. The chain couples TRBV28 to TRBJ2-2; the D is unclear. Germline lookup yields CDR1 MDHEN and CDR2 SYDVKM. The CDR3 loop spans 16 amino acids. Trimming stripped 1 base from V and 0 bases from J, with 9 bases between. The CDR3 protein is CASSLFQLTNTGELFF. The CDR3, as DNA: TGTGCCAGCAGTTTATTCCAGCTTACGAACACCGGGGAGCTGTTTTTT.

The rearrangement joins TRBV6-1 to TRBJ1-1, with TRBD1 as a possible D gene (5 bases). Germline V gene data show CDR1 as MNHNS and CDR2 as SASEGT. The germline V and J ends were trimmed by 6 bases and 3 bases, with 11 bases remaining between them. CDR3 length: 13 amino acids. The CDR3: CASSAWGDTEAFF. CDR3 in DNA: TGTGCCAGCAGCGCCTGGGGGGACACTGAAGCTTTCTTT.

Concerning this clonotype: One end of the junction does not line up with germline, which may come from a read error. Written as DNA, the CDR3 is TGTGCAAGCACCACGACGGCAGGGGGAGGAGATCAGCCCCAGCATTTT. It specifies CASTTTAGGGDQPQHF. This rearrangement joins TRBV7-4 to TRBJ1-5; the match to TRBD1 covers 7 bases. The CDR3 consists of 16 residues. The germline V gene has CDR1 SGHVT and CDR2 SQSDAQ.